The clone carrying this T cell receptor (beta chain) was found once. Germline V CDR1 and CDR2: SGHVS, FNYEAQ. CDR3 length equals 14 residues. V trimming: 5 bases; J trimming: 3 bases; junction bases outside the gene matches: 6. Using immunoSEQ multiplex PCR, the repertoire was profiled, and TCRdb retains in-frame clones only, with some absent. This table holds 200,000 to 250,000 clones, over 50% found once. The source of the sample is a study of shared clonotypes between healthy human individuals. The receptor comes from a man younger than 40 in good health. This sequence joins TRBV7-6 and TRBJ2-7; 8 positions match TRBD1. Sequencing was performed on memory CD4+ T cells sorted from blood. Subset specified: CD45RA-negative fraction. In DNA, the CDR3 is TGTGCCAGCAGCACGTCCGGACAGGGCTACGAGCAGTACTTC. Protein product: CASSTSGQGYEQYF.